This paragraph reports one T cell receptor beta chain. Its antigen is unknown. V lost 4 bases to trimming and J lost 4 bases, with 26 bases between them. The CDR3 sequence is 19 residues long. Per the germline V gene, CDR1 is SGHDT and CDR2 is YYEEEE. This record belongs to a study of shared clonotypes between healthy human individuals. Study in general: Per donor, CD8 memory used one plate, CD8 naive used two, CD4 memory used three and CD4 naive used three. Broader study findings: Non-shared clonotypes had lower generation probabilities than clonotypes shared by all four sorted-subset donors.

Naive CD8 populations comprised CD45RO-negative cells positively selected for CCR7, excluding terminally differentiated effector memory CD45RA+ cells. Donors had no recently reported acute infections or vaccinations and were HIV-negative. The method was immunoSEQ multiplex PCR; TCRdb's version includes in-frame clones alone and lacks a portion of them. Of about 2.1 million clones in the sample, 93% are singletons; the top ten hold roughly 1.7%. This TCR was recovered from a man aged 18 to 29 in good health. Some clones in this sample may be carry-over from other donors' samples. Specimen: naive CD8+ T cells from PBMCs. The chain recombines TRBV5-6 with TRBJ2-2; D is possibly TRBD2 (8 bases). The CDR3 here is CASSPTPGGTRGGTGELFF. CDR3 bases: TGTGCCAGCAGCCCCACCCCAGGGGGGACTAGGGGGGGCACCGGGGAGCTGTTTTTT.